Here is one TCR beta chain with its context. The target antigen is unknown. This entry is derived from a study of CXCR3-negative and CXCR3-positive naive CD8 T cells. The study's findings and limits: Naive cells with CXCR3 showed TRB CDR3s that were more hydrophobic than those in CXCR3-negative naive cells.

Cells classed as naive CD8+ T cells were CD45RO-CCR7+CD27+CD95-. CDR1 is SQVTM and CDR2 is ANQGSEA in the germline V gene. This CDR3 has 14 residues. The libraries of TRB cDNA were prepared using 5' RACE with UMI labels. Following a re-call of the 5' RACE reads, TCRdb has one entry per CDR3 protein and lacks DNA. This sample's clone table lists 4,500 to 5,000 distinct CDR3 sequences. The clonotype was recovered from a human donor in good health. Some clones in this sample may be carry-over from other donors' samples. The sequencing input was naive CXCR3+ CD8+ T cells from blood. Subset defined: CD45RO-CCR7+CD27+CD95- naive CD8+ T cells expressing CXCR3 (TNR3+). The chain recombines TRBV29-1 with TRBJ2-3. CDR3: CSVDGEWSTDTQYF.